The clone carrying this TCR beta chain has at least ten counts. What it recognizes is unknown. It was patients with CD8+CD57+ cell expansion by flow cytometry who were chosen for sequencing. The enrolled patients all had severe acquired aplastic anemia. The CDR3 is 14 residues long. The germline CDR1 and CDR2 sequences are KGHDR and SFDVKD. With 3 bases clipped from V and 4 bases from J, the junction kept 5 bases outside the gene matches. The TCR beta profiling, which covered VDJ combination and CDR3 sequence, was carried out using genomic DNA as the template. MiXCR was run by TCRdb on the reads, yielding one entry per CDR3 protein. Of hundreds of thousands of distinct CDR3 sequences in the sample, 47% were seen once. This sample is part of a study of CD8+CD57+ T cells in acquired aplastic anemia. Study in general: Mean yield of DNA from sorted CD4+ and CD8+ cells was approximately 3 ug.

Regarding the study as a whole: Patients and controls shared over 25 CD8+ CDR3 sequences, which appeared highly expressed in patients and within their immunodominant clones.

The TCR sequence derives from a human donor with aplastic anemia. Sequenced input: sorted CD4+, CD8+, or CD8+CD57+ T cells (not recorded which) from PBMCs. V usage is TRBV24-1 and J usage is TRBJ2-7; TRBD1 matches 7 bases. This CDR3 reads CATSDPQTGYEQYF. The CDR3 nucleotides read TGTGCCACCAGTGATCCGCAGACAGGGTACGAGCAGTACTTC.